This is a list of T cell receptor beta chains from one sample in a study of T cell repertoires in cytomegalovirus infection. These receptors' targets are unknown. TCRdb ran MiXCR on the reads and lists one entry per CDR3 protein. The sample records about 770,000 distinct CDR3 sequences, 25% to 30% being singletons. The sample here was cultured CD8+ T cells from PBMCs, taken from culture after CMV antigen stimulation. The receptors originated from a human donor in good health (CMV status not recorded). Some clones in this sample may be carry-over from other donors' samples. The CDR3 runs from the conserved cysteine through the conserved F or W. A D gene is named only where the DNA matches it firmly. The size of a clone is reported for some rows only, either as once, few or many, or as a class for expanded clones.

j_call	d_call	v_call	clone_size	cdr3_nt	cdr3_aa
TRBJ2-4	NA	TRBV20-1	NA	TGCAGTGCTAGGAGTCGGACCCTAGCCAAAAACATTCAGTATTTC	CSARSRTLAKNIQYF
TRBJ1-1	TRBD1	TRBV18	NA	TGTGCCAGCTCCCCGGGACAGGGTTACATGAACACTGAAGCTTTCTTT	CASSPGQGYMNTEAFF
TRBJ2-7	NA	TRBV7-8	NA	TGTGCCAGCAGCCCGCGGGACATCTTCGCCTACGAGCAGTACTTC	CASSPRDIFAYEQYF
TRBJ1-2	NA	TRBV5-4	NA	TGTGCCAGCAGCTTGGTAAACCAGGACCTCCGAGGTGACTATGGCTACACCTTC	CASSLVNQDLRGDYGYTF
TRBJ2-1	TRBD2	TRBV7-7	few	TGTGCTAGCAGCCCCAGTGGGGGGGGACCCCTCAATGAGCAGTTCTTC	CASSPSGGGPLNEQFF
TRBJ2-5	TRBD2	TRBV7-9	many	TGTGCCAGCAGCTTAGCTGACCGGGGGGGAGAGACCCAGTACTTC	CASSLADRGGETQYF
TRBJ1-2	TRBD1	TRBV6-5	NA	TGTGCCAGCAGGGGCGACAGGGAAGGTCGATATGGCTACACCTTC	CASRGDREGRYGYTF
TRBJ2-1	TRBD2	TRBV6-1	NA	TGTGCCAGCAGTGACCCCCCGATACTAGCGGGGGAACTCAATGAGCAGTTCTTC	CASSDPPILAGELNEQFF
TRBJ2-3	TRBD1	TRBV2	NA	TGTGCCAGTCCTGTGAAGGGACAGCTATATAGACCCACGGATACGCAGTATTTT	CASPVKGQLYRPTDTQYF
TRBJ2-2	TRBD1	TRBV7-9	NA	TGTGCCAGCAGCCACCGGGACAGGGTCGCCGGGGAGCTGTTTTTT	CASSHRDRVAGELFF
TRBJ2-1	NA	TRBV7-9	few	TGTGCCAGCAGCTTAGCGCATGGTCCACCGGCGAATGAGCAGTTCTTC	CASSLAHGPPANEQFF
TRBJ1-2	TRBD1	TRBV19	NA	TGTGCCAGTAGTCCTCGATACGTGGACAGGGAAACGGGCTACACCTTC	CASSPRYVDRETGYTF
TRBJ2-3	NA	TRBV10-3	few	TGTGCCATCTCCCCTGGATGGTCAGATACGCAGTATTTT	CAISPGWSDTQYF
TRBJ1-5	NA	TRBV12-3/TRBV12-4	many	TGTGCCAGCAGTTTCGATCGAACAATCTATAGCAATCAGCCCCAGCATTTT	CASSFDRTIYSNQPQHF
TRBJ2-1	NA	TRBV7-2	once	TGTGCCAGCAGCTTAGACCGGCCTTGGGATGAGCAGTTCTTC	CASSLDRPWDEQFF
TRBJ2-3	TRBD2	TRBV11-2	NA	TGTGCCAGCAGCTTAGTCGGGCGGGGGGAGGTAGATACGCAGTATTTT	CASSLVGRGEVDTQYF
TRBJ2-1	NA	TRBV7-8	many	TGTGCCAGCAGCTTAGCTGACAATGAGCAGTTCTTC	CASSLADNEQFF
TRBJ2-1	TRBD1	TRBV18	NA	TGTGCCAGCTCACCCCCGTGGACAGGGTCTCTGAATGAGCAGTTCTTC	CASSPPWTGSLNEQFF
TRBJ1-1	NA	TRBV12-3/TRBV12-4	many	TGTGCCAGCAGTCAGGTTAACGAAGCTTTCTTT	CASSQVNEAFF
TRBJ2-5	NA	TRBV19	NA	TGTGCCAGTAGTATGGACGGGAAAGAGACCCAGTACTTC	CASSMDGKETQYF
TRBJ2-3	TRBD2	TRBV7-4	few	TGTGCCAGCGGTGGGACTAGCGGGGGGCCCGATACGCAGTATTTT	CASGGTSGGPDTQYF
TRBJ2-4	NA	TRBV6-2/TRBV6-3	many	TGTGCCAGCACCAGCATTGAGACGCTAGCCAAAAACATTCAGTACTTC	CASTSIETLAKNIQYF
TRBJ2-4	NA	TRBV14	few	TGTGCCAGCAGTCATGACAGGACCCAACCGGACTCATTAGCCAAAAACATTCAGTACTTC	CASSHDRTQPDSLAKNIQYF
TRBJ2-2	NA	TRBV7-9	NA	TGTGCCAGCAGCTTACCAGGACTCCTAGTAACCGGGGAGCTGTTTTTT	CASSLPGLLVTGELFF
TRBJ2-1	NA	TRBV4-1	few	TGCGCCAGCAGCCACCCGGGACTGGGGGAGCAGTTCTTC	CASSHPGLGEQFF
TRBJ1-1	TRBD1	TRBV20-1	NA	TGCAGTGCTCCCATGACAGGGTTATACACTGAAGCTTTCTTT	CSAPMTGLYTEAFF
TRBJ1-1	TRBD1	TRBV6-2/TRBV6-3	few	TGTGCCAGCAGCGGACAGGGACGGGGCACTGAAGCTTTCTTT	CASSGQGRGTEAFF
TRBJ1-2	NA	TRBV3-1	NA	TGTGCCAGCAGCCAAGCGGAGCCTAATGGCTACACCTTC	CASSQAEPNGYTF